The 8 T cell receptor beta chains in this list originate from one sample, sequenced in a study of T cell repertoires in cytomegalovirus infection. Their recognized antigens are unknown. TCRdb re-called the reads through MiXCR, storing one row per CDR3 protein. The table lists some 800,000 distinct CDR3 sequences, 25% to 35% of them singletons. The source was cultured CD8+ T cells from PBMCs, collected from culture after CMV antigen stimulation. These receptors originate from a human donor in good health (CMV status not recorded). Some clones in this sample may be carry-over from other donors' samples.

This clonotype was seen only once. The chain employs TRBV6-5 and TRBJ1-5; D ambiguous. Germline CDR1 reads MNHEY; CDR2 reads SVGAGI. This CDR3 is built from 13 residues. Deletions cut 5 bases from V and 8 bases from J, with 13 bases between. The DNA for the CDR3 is TGTGCCAGCAGTGTATCTTTTTCGGAGCCCCAGCATTTT. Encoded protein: CASSVSFSEPQHF.

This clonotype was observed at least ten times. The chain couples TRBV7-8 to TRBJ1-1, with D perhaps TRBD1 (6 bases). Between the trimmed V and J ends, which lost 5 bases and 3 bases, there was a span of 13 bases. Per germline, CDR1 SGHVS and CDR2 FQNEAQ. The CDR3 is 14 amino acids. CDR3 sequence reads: CASSLRGQYTEAFF. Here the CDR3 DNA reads TGTGCCAGCAGCCTCAGAGGACAGTACACTGAAGCTTTCTTT.

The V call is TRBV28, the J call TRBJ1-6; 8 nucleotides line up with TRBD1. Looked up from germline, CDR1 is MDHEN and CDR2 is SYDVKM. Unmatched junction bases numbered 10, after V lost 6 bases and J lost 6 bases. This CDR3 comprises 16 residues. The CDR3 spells CASRPLGQGPNSPLHF. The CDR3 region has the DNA TGTGCCAGCAGACCCCTTGGACAGGGCCCTAATTCACCCCTCCACTTT.

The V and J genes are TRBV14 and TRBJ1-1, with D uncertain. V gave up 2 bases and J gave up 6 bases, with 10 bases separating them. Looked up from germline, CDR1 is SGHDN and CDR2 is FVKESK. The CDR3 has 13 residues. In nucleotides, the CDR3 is TGTGCCAGCAGCCAATACACCCCGGCTGAAGCTTTCTTT. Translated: CASSQYTPAEAFF.

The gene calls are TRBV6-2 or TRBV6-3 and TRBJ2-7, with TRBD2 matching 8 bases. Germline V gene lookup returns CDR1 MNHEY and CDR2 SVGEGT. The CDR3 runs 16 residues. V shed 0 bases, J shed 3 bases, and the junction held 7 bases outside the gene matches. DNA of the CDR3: TGTGCCAGCAGTTACTCGACGGGGGGGGCAGACTACGAGCAGTACGTC. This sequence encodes CASSYSTGGADYEQYV.

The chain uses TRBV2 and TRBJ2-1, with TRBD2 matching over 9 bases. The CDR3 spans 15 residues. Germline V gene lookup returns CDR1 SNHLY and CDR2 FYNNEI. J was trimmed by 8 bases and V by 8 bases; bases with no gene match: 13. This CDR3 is CASAGGGTVWDEQFF. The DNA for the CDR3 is TGTGCCAGCGCGGGGGGGGGGACAGTGTGGGATGAGCAGTTCTTC.

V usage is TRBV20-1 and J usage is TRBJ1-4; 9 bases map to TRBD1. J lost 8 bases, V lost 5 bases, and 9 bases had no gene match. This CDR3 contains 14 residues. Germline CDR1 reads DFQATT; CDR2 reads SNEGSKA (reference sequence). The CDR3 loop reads CSALLGQGKEKLFF. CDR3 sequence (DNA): TGCAGTGCTCTTTTGGGACAGGGCAAGGAAAAACTGTTTTTT.

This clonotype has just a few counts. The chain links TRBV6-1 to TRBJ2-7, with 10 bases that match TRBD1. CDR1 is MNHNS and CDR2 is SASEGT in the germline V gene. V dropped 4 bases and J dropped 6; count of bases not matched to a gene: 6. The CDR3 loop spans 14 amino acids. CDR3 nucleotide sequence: TGTGCCAGCAGTGTTGGGACAGGGGTTCGCGAGCAGTACGTC. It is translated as CASSVGTGVREQYV.